A selection of T cell receptor beta chains follows, all from one sample in a study of T cell responses to AZD1222 COVID-19 vaccine. Generated by immunoSEQ multiplex PCR, the TCRdb table keeps only in-frame clones and is missing some. The sample gives about 150,000 clones, about 88% of which show up once; 18% is in the top ten. Sequences were derived from peripheral blood, sampled on day 0 of AZD1222 vaccination. These receptors came from an adult in good health. Both conserved end residues are trimmed from each CDR3. Fields, in order: V gene, CDR3 length, CDR3 protein.

>TRBV5-4|10
ASSHAALSYT
>TRBV6-5|14
ASSYSGASSYNEQF
>TRBV4-3|17
ASSQEASGGGSSTGELF
>TRBV15|15
ATSRGLRGGPYNEQF
>TRBV6-5|12
ASVGTGGPGELF
>TRBV18|13
ASSPPGLAPGEQF
>TRBV5-1|12
ASRLTGPNTEAF
>TRBV5-1|12
ASSLWRDGNEQF
>TRBV7-9|16
ASNLTGGLGKSNQPQH
>TRBV28|11
ASSLIGGYEQF
>TRBV13|14
ASSRKPGASGNTIY
>TRBV27|14
ASAGGPGQGYNEQF
>TRBV6-4|11
ASSVETNSPLH
>TRBV18|14
ASSPREEISGNTIY
>TRBV19|10
ASMEGASGYT
>TRBV12-5|11
ASGLGDRGEQY
>TRBV28|11
ASSSYSGNTIY
>TRBV28|14
ASEQSGAPGSYGYT
>TRBV23-1|13
ASSHQDREVAEAF
>TRBV4-1|13
ASSQTGDNNQPQH
>TRBV5-5|15
ASSLYGTGVGNSPLH
>TRBV24-1|12
ATRPGQGWDGYT
>TRBV6-5|12
ASSYFTNTGELF
>TRBV13|11
ASSLDRDQPQH
>TRBV18|13
ASSPPSGKGREQF
>TRBV7-8|15
ASSLDSRTESSYEQY
>TRBV7-3|13
ASSHKTVSTGELF
>TRBV5-4|13
ASSLDRNHNSPLH
>TRBV13|14
ASRPGRGPGANVLT
>TRBV6-2/TRBV6-3|13
ASSTGTGVTYGYT
>TRBV6-5|13
ASSYGAGYRQPQH
>TRBV6-5|10
VAGSILYEQY
>TRBV30|13
AWSVSGVPGNTIY
>TRBV6-1|12
ASSRGILGNEQF
>TRBV27|12
ASSLIAGRIEAF
>TRBV18|12
ASSPAGGAYEQY
>TRBV16|15
ASSQSRQGRGTGELF
>TRBV4-1|12
ASSQPYSNQPQH
>TRBV9|12
ASSSLSGGNTQY
>TRBV30|11
AWTLTATDEQF
>TRBV28|13
ASSSPGAVGNTIY
>TRBV5-4|12
ASSRQGAGQPQH
>TRBV27|14
ASSPTLTYRQLEAF